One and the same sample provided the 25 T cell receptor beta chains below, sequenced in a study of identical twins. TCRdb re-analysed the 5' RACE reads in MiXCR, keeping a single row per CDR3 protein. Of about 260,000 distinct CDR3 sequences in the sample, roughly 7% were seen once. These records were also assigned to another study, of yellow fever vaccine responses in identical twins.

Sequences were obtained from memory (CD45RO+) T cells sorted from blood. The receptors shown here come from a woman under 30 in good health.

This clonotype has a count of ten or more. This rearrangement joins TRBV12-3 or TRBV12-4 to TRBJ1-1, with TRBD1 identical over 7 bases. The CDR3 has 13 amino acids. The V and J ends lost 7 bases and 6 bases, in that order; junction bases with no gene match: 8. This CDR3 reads CASKQQGPAEAFF. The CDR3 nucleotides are TGTGCCAGCAAACAACAGGGGCCCGCTGAAGCTTTCTTT.

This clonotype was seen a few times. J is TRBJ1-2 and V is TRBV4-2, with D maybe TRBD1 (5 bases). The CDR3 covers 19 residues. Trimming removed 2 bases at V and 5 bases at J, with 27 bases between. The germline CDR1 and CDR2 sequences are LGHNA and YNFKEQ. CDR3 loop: CASSQKLTAPNGGVYGYTF. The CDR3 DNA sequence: TGTGCCAGCAGCCAAAAATTGACAGCACCAAACGGAGGGGTGTATGGCTACACCTTC.

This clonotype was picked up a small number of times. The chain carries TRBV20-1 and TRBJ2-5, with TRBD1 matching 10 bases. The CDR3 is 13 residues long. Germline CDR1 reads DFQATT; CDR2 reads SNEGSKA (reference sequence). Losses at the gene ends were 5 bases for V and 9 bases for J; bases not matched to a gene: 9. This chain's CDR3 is CSAGRQGAASQYF. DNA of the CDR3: TGCAGTGCTGGCCGACAGGGGGCCGCTTCCCAGTACTTC.

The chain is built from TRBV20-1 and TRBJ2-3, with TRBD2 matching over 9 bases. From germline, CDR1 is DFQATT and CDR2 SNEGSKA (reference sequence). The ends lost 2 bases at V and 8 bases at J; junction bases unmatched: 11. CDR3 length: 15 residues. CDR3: CSARKDGTSSGTQYF. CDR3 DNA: TGCAGTGCTAGAAAGGACGGGACTAGCAGCGGTACGCAGTATTTT.

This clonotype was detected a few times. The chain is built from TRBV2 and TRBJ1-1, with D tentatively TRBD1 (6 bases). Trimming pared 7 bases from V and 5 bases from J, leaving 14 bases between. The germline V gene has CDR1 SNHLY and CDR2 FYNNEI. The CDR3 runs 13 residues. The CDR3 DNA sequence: TGTGCCAGCAAGGGCAGGGGAGGAACTGAAGCTTTCTTT. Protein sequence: CASKGRGGTEAFF.

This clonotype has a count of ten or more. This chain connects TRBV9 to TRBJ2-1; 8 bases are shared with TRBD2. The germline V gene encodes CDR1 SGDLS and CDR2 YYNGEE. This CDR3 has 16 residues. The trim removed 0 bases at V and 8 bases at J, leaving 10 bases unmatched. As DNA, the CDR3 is TGTGCCAGCAGCGTAGGGAGCGGGGGCCCCTTCGATGAGCAGTTCTTC. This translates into CASSVGSGGPFDEQFF.

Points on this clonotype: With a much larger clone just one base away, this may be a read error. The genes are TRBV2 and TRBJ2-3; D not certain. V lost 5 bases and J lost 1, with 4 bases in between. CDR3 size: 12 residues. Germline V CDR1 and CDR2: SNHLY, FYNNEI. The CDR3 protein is CASSIGTDTQYF. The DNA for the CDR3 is TGTGCCAGCAGTATTGGCACAGATACGCAGTATTTT.

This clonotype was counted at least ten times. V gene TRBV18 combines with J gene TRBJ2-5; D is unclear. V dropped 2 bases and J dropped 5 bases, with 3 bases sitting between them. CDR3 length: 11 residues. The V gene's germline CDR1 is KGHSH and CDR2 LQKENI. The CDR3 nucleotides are TGTGCCAGCTCACCAGAGGAGACCCAGTACTTC. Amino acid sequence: CASSPEETQYF.

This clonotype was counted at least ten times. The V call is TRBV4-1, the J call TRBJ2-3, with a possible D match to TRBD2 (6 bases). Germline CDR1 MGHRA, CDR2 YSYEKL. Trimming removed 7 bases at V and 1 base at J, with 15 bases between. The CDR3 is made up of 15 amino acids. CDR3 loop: CASKRVVAGTDTQYF. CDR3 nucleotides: TGCGCCAGCAAAAGAGTGGTAGCGGGCACAGATACGCAGTATTTT.

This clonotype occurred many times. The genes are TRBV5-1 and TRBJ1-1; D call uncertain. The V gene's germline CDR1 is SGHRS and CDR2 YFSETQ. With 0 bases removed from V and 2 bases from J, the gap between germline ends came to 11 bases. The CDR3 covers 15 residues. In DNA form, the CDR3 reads TGCGCCAGCAGCTTGGTTGGGATAAGAAACACTGAAGCTTTCTTT. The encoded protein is CASSLVGIRNTEAFF.

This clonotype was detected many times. DNA of the CDR3: TGTGCCAGCAGCCAGAGAGCGGGGGGCGATGAGACCCAGTACTTC. Protein product: CASSQRAGGDETQYF. The chain joins TRBV4-2 to TRBJ2-5; the match to TRBD2 covers 9 bases. The CDR3 has 15 residues. Germline loops: CDR1 LGHNA, CDR2 YNFKEQ. The V and J ends lost 3 bases and 5 bases, in that order; junction bases with no gene match: 7.

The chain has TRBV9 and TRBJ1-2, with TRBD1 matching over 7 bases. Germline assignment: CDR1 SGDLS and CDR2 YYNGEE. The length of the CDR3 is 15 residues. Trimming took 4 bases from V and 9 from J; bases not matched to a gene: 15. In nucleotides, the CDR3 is TGTGCCAGCAGCCCTGTACCGGGACAGAGGAGCCGCTACACCTTC. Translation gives CASSPVPGQRSRYTF.

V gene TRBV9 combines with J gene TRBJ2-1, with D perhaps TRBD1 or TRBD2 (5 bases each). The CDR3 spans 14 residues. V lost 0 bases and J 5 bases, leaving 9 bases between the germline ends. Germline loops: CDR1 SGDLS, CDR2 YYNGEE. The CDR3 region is CASSVAGTNNEQFF. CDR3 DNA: TGTGCCAGCAGCGTAGCAGGGACCAACAATGAGCAGTTCTTC.

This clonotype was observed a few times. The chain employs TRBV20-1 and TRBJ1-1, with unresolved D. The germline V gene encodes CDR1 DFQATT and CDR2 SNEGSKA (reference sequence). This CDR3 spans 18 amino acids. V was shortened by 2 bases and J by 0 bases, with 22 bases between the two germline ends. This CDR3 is CSARNVSSAPELNTEAFF. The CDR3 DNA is TGCAGTGCTAGAAACGTGTCCTCTGCGCCTGAATTGAACACTGAAGCTTTCTTT.

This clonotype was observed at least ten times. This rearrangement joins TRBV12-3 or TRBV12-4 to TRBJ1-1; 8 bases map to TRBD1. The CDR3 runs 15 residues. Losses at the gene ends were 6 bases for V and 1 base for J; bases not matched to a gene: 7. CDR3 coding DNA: TGTGCCAGCAGCTCCCGACAGGGGCGGAACACTGAAGCTTTCTTT. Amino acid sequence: CASSSRQGRNTEAFF.

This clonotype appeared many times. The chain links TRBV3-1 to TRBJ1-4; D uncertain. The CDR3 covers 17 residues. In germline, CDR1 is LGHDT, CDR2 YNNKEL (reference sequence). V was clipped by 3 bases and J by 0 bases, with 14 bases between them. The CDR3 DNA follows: TGTGCCAGCAGCCACTCGGTTGATAGGGCAACTAATGAAAAACTGTTTTTT. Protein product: CASSHSVDRATNEKLFF.

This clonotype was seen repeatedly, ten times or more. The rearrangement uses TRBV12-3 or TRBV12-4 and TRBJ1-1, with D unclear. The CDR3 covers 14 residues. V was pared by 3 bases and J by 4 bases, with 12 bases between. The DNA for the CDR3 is TGTGCCAGCAGTTTTTGGGGTAGAGGCACTGAAGCTTTCTTT. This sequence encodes CASSFWGRGTEAFF.

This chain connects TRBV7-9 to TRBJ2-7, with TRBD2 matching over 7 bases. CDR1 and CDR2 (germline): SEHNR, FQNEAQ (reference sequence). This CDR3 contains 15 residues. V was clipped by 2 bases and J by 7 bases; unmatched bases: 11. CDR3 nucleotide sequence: TGTGCCAGCAGCTTACTCGGCGGGAGTCCGCGGGAGCAGTACTTC. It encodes CASSLLGGSPREQYF.

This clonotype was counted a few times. The chain's CDR3 is CAISESTSNYGYTF. The DNA of the CDR3 is TGTGCCATCAGTGAGTCGACCAGCAACTATGGCTACACCTTC. This chain joins TRBV10-3 and TRBJ1-2; D remains unclear. This CDR3 spans 14 amino acids. V was trimmed by 0 bases and J by 2 bases, leaving 7 bases between them. Germline V gene lookup returns CDR1 ENHRY and CDR2 SYGVKD.

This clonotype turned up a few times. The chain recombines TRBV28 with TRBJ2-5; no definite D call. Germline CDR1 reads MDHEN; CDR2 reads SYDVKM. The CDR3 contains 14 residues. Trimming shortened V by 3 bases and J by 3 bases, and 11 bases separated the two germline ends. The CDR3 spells CASSFSSIKETQYF. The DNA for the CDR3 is TGTGCCAGCAGTTTTTCGTCGATAAAAGAGACCCAGTACTTC.

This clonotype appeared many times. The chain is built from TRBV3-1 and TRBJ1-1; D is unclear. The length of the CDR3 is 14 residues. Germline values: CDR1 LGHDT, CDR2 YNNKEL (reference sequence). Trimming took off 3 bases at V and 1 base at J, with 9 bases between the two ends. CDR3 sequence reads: CASSQWNTNTEAFF. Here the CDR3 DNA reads TGTGCCAGCAGCCAGTGGAACACGAACACTGAAGCTTTCTTT.

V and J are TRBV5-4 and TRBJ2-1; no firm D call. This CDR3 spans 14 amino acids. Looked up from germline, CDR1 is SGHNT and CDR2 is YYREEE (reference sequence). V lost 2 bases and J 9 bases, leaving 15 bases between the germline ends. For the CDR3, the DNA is TGTGCCAGCAGCTTTGGCAGGCTTGATGGTGAGCAGTTCTTC. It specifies CASSFGRLDGEQFF.

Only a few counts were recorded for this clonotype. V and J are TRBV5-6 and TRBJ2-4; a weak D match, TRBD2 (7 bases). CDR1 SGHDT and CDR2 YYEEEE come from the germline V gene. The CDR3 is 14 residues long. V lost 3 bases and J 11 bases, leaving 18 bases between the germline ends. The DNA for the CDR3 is TGTGCCAGCAGCTCAATGGGGGGGCCTAGTGTTCAGTACTTC. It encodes CASSSMGGPSVQYF. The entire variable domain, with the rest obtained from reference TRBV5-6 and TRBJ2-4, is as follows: DAGVTQSPTHLIKTRGQQVTLRCSPKSGHDTVSWYQQALGQGPQFIFQYYEEEERQRGNFPDRFSGHQFPNYSSELNVNALLLGDSALYLCASSSMGGPSVQYFGAGTRLSVL.

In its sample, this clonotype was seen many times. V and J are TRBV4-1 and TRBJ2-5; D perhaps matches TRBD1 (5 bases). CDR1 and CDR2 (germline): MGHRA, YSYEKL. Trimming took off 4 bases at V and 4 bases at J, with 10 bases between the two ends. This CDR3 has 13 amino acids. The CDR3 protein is CASSLQGVETQYF. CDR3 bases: TGCGCCAGCAGCCTCCAAGGGGTAGAGACCCAGTACTTC.

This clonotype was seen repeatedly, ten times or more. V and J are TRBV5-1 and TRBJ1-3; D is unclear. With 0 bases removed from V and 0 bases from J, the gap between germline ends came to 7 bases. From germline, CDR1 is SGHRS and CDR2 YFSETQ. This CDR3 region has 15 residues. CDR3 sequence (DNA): TGCGCCAGCAGCTTGGCGGGGAGCTCTGGAAACACCATATATTTT. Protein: CASSLAGSSGNTIYF. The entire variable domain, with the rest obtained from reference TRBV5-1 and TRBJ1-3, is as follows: KAGVTQTPRYLIKTRGQQVTLSCSPISGHRSVSWYQQTPGQGLQFLFEYFSETQRNKGNFPGRFSGRQFSNSRSEMNVSTLELGDSALYLCASSLAGSSGNTIYFGEGSWLTVV.